Listed below are T cell receptor beta chains from one sample, sequenced in a study of T cell changes during pregnancy in multiple sclerosis. Clones were sequenced by immunoSEQ multiplex PCR, and TCRdb holds only the in-frame ones, with some missing. The sample has about 20,000 clones, 88% seen once; the top ten hold approximately 19%. Sequencing was performed on CD8+ T cells from peripheral blood mononuclear cells, taken after pregnancy. The receptors originated from a female donor in good health, enrolled as a control in a pregnancy study. Both conserved end residues are part of each CDR3. A D gene is named only where the DNA matches it firmly. Only some rows state a clone size, as once, few, many or a class for expanded clones.

V gene: TRBV10-3
D gene: TRBD2
J gene: TRBJ2-1
clone size: -
CDR3 protein: CAISESRASGDHNEQFF
CDR3 DNA: TGTGCCATCAGTGAGTCGAGGGCTAGCGGGGACCACAATGAGCAGTTCTTC

V gene: TRBV6-5
D gene: TRBD2
J gene: TRBJ2-2
clone size: few
CDR3 protein: CASSYATSGSTGELFF
CDR3 DNA: TGTGCCAGCAGTTACGCGACTAGCGGGAGTACCGGGGAGCTGTTTTTT

V gene: TRBV7-7
D gene: -
J gene: TRBJ2-3
clone size: -
CDR3 protein: CASSLGGRGDTQYF
CDR3 DNA: TGTGCCAGCAGCTTAGGTGGGAGAGGCGATACGCAGTATTTT

V gene: TRBV13
D gene: TRBD1
J gene: TRBJ1-1
clone size: once
CDR3 protein: CASSLYRGTEAFF
CDR3 DNA: TGTGCCAGCAGCTTATACAGGGGCACTGAAGCTTTCTTT

V gene: TRBV7-9
D gene: TRBD2
J gene: TRBJ2-7
clone size: -
CDR3 protein: CASSSSGGSYEQYF
CDR3 DNA: TGTGCCAGCAGCTCCTCGGGAGGTTCCTACGAGCAGTACTTC

V gene: TRBV18
D gene: TRBD1
J gene: TRBJ2-7
clone size: -
CDR3 protein: CASSPADRGQGEQYF
CDR3 DNA: TGTGCCAGCTCACCCGCGGACAGGGGGCAAGGCGAGCAGTACTTC

V gene: TRBV18
D gene: -
J gene: TRBJ2-6
clone size: -
CDR3 protein: CASSPGTDIVSGANVLTF
CDR3 DNA: TGTGCCAGCTCACCCGGGACTGACATTGTCTCTGGGGCCAACGTCCTGACTTTC

V gene: TRBV7-8
D gene: TRBD2
J gene: TRBJ2-5
clone size: -
CDR3 protein: CASSLGVGSGSQETQYF
CDR3 DNA: TGTGCCAGCAGCTTAGGTGTGGGTAGCGGGAGCCAAGAGACCCAGTACTTC

V gene: TRBV5-4
D gene: TRBD2
J gene: TRBJ2-1
clone size: -
CDR3 protein: CASSFPGTSDYNEQFF
CDR3 DNA: TGTGCCAGCAGTTTTCCCGGGACTAGCGACTACAATGAGCAGTTCTTC

V gene: TRBV30
D gene: -
J gene: TRBJ1-2
clone size: few
CDR3 protein: CAWNSGFDYGYTF
CDR3 DNA: TGTGCCTGGAACTCAGGGTTTGACTATGGCTACACCTTC

V gene: TRBV7-6
D gene: TRBD1
J gene: TRBJ1-1
clone size: -
CDR3 protein: CASSPTGDTEAFF
CDR3 DNA: TGTGCCAGCAGCCCCACAGGGGACACTGAAGCTTTCTTT

V gene: TRBV7-9
D gene: -
J gene: TRBJ1-2
clone size: -
CDR3 protein: CASSQGTDHPFF
CDR3 DNA: TGTGCCAGCAGCCAGGGGACCGACCATCCATTCTTC

V gene: TRBV5-6
D gene: -
J gene: TRBJ2-2
clone size: few
CDR3 protein: CASSLAGLPLAGELFF
CDR3 DNA: TGTGCCAGCAGCTTGGCTGGACTACCCCTCGCCGGGGAGCTGTTTTTT

V gene: TRBV9
D gene: TRBD2
J gene: TRBJ2-1
clone size: -
CDR3 protein: CASSLRAGGDEQFF
CDR3 DNA: TGTGCCAGCAGCTTAAGAGCGGGAGGCGATGAGCAGTTCTTC

V gene: TRBV27
D gene: -
J gene: TRBJ2-7
clone size: once
CDR3 protein: CASLGRGGEQYF
CDR3 DNA: TGTGCCAGCCTGGGACGGGGAGGCGAGCAGTACTTC

V gene: TRBV6-6
D gene: TRBD2
J gene: TRBJ2-5
clone size: -
CDR3 protein: CASSYAQRGGSETQYF
CDR3 DNA: TGTGCCAGCAGTTATGCGCAGCGGGGGGGCTCAGAGACCCAGTACTTC

V gene: TRBV16
D gene: -
J gene: TRBJ2-3
clone size: -
CDR3 protein: CASSLRGPSTDTQYF
CDR3 DNA: TGTGCCAGCAGTCTCAGAGGGCCTAGCACAGATACGCAGTATTTT

V gene: TRBV5-4
D gene: TRBD1
J gene: TRBJ2-3
clone size: -
CDR3 protein: CASSQGTGRTDTQYF
CDR3 DNA: TGTGCCAGCAGCCAGGGGACAGGCCGCACAGATACGCAGTATTTT

V gene: TRBV6-5
D gene: -
J gene: TRBJ1-3
clone size: -
CDR3 protein: CASSYERQPGNTIYF
CDR3 DNA: TGTGCCAGCAGTTACGAAAGACAGCCTGGAAACACCATATATTTT

V gene: TRBV4-1
D gene: -
J gene: TRBJ1-1
clone size: -
CDR3 protein: CASSQDRPNTEAFF
CDR3 DNA: TGCGCCAGCAGCCAAGACAGGCCGAACACTGAAGCTTTCTTT

V gene: TRBV6-5
D gene: -
J gene: TRBJ1-2
clone size: -
CDR3 protein: CASSYSGALNGYTF
CDR3 DNA: TGTGCCAGCAGTTACTCGGGGGCGTTGAATGGCTACACCTTC

V gene: TRBV11-3
D gene: -
J gene: TRBJ1-2
clone size: once
CDR3 protein: CASSLQENGYTF
CDR3 DNA: TGTGCCAGCAGCTTACAGGAAAATGGCTACACCTTC